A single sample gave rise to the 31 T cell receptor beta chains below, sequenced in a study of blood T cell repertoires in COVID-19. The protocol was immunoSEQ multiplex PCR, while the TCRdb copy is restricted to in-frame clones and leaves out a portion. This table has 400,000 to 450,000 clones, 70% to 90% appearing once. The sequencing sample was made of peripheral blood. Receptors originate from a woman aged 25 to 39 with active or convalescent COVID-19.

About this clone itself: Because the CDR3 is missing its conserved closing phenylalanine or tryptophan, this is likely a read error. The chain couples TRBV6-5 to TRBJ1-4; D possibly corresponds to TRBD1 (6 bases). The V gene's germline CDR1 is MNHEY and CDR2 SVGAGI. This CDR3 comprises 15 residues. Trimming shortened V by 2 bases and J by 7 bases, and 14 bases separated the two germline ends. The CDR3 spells CASSYTRQEVEKLFS. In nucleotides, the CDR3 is TGTGCCAGCAGTTACACGAGACAGGAGGTTGAAAAACTGTTTTCT.

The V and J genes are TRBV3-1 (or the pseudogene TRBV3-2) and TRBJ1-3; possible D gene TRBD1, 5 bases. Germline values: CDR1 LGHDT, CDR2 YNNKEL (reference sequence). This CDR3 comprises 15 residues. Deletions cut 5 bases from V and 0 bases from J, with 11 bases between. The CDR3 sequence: CASSFDSSSGNTIYF. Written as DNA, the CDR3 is TGTGCCAGCAGCTTCGACAGTTCCTCTGGAAACACCATATATTTT.

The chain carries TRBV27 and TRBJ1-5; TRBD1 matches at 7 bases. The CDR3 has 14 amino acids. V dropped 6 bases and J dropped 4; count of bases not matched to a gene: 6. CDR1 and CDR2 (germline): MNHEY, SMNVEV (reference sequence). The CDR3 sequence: CASREQGFNQPQHF. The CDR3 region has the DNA TGTGCCAGCAGAGAACAGGGGTTTAATCAGCCCCAGCATTTT.

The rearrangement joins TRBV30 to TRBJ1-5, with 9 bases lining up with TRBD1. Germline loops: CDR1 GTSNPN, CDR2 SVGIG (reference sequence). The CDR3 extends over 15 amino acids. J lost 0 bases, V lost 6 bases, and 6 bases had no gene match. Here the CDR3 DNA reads TGTGCCTGTACGACAGGGGGGCATAGCAATCAGCCCCAGCATTTT. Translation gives CACTTGGHSNQPQHF.

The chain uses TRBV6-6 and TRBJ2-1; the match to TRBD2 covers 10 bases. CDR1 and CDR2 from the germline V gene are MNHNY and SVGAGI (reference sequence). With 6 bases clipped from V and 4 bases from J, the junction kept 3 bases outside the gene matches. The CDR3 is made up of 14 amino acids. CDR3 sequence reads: CASSGLAEYNEQFF. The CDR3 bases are TGTGCCAGCAGCGGACTAGCGGAATACAATGAGCAGTTCTTC.

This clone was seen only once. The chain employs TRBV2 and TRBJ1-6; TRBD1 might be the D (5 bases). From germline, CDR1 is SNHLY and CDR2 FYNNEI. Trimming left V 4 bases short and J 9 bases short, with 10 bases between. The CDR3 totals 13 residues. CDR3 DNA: TGTGCCAGCAGTGGGGGCACAGGTTCACCCCTCCACTTT. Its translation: CASSGGTGSPLHF.

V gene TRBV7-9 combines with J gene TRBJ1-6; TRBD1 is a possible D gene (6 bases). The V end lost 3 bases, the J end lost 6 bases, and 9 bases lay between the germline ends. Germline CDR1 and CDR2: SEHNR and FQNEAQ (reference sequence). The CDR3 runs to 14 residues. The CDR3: CASSFQGSNSPLHF. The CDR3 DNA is TGTGCCAGCAGCTTTCAGGGGAGTAATTCACCCCTCCACTTT.

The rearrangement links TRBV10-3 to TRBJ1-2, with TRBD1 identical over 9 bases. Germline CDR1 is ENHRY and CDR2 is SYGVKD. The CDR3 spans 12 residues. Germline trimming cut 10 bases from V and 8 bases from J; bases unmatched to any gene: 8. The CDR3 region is CATSTGGDGYTF. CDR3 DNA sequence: TGTGCCACCTCAACAGGGGGCGACGGCTACACCTTC.

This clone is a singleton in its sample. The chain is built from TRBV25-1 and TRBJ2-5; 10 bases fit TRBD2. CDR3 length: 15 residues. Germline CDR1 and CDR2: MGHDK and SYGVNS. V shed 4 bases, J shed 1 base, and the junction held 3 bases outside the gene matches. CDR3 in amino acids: CASSALAGAQETQYF. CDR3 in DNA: TGTGCCAGCAGTGCCCTAGCGGGAGCCCAAGAGACCCAGTACTTC.

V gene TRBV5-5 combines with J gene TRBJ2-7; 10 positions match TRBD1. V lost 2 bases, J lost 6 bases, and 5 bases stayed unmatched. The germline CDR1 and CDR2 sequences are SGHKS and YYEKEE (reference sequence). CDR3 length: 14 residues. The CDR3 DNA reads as TGTGCCAGCAGCTTAACCGGGACAGGGGTCGAGCAGTACTTC. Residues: CASSLTGTGVEQYF.

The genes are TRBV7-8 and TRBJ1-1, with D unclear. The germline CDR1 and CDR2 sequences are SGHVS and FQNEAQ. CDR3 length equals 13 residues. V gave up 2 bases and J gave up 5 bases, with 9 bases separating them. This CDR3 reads CASSLWGETEAFF. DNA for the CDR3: TGTGCCAGCAGCTTATGGGGAGAGACTGAAGCTTTCTTT.

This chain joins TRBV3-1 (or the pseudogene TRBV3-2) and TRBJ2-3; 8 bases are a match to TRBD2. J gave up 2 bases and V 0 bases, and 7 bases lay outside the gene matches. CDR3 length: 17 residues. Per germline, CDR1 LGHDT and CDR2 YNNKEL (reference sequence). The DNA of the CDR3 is TGTGCCAGCAGCCAAGATGCGCTAGCGGGTCCCACAGATACGCAGTATTTT. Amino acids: CASSQDALAGPTDTQYF.

The CDR3 here is CAISGGEGSAEAFF. Written as DNA, the CDR3 is TGTGCCATCAGTGGAGGGGAGGGCAGCGCTGAAGCTTTCTTT. This chain connects TRBV10-3 to TRBJ1-1, with D tentatively TRBD1 (5 bases). CDR1 and CDR2 (germline): ENHRY, SYGVKD. V lost 4 bases and J 6 bases, leaving 15 bases between the germline ends. The CDR3 consists of 14 residues.

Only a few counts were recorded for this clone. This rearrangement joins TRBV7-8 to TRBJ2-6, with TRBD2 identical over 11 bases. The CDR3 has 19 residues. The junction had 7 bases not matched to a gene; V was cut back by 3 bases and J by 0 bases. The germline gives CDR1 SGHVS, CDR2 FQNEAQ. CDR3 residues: CASSLSPSGGISGANVLTF. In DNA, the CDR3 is TGTGCCAGCAGCTTGAGTCCTAGCGGGGGGATCTCTGGGGCCAACGTCCTGACTTTC.

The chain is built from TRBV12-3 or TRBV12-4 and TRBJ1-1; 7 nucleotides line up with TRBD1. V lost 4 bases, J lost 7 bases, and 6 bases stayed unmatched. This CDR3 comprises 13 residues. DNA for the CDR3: TGTGCCAGCAGTTACAGGGGTTCTGGTGAAGCTTTCTTT. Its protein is CASSYRGSGEAFF.

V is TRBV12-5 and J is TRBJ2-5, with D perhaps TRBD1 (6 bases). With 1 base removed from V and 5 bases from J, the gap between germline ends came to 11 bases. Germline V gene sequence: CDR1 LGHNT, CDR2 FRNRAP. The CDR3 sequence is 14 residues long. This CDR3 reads CASGLAGAGETQYF. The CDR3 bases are TGTGCTAGTGGTTTGGCAGGGGCCGGGGAGACCCAGTACTTC.

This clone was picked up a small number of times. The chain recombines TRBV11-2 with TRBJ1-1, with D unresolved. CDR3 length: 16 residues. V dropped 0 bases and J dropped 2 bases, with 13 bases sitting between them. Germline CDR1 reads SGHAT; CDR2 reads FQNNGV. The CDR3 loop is CASSLDGPATNTEAFF. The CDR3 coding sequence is TGTGCCAGCAGCTTAGATGGGCCAGCAACCAACACTGAAGCTTTCTTT.

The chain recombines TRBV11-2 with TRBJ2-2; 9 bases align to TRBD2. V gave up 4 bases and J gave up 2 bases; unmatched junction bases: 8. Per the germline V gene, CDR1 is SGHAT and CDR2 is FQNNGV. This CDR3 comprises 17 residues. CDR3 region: CASSSGGTSLNTGELFF. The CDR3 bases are TGTGCCAGCAGCTCCGGAGGGACTAGCTTAAACACCGGGGAGCTGTTTTTT.

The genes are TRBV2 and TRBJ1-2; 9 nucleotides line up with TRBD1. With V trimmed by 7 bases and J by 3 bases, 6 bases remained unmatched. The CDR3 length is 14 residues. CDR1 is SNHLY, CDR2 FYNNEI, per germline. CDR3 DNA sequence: TGTGCCAGCACGGGACAGGGAGAGGACTATGGCTACACCTTC. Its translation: CASTGQGEDYGYTF. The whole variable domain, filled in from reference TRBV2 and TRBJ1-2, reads EPEVTQTPSHQVTQMGQEVILRCVPISNHLYFYWYRQILGQKVEFLVSFYNNEISEKSEIFDDQFSVERPDGSNFTLKIRSTKLEDSAMYFCASTGQGEDYGYTFGSGTRLTVV.

CDR3 in DNA: TGTGCCAGTAGTATTAAAGGGGTTGGCTCTGGAAACACCATATATTTT. Translating gives CASSIKGVGSGNTIYF. V is TRBV19 and J is TRBJ1-3, with D possibly TRBD1 on 5 matching bases. The CDR3 extends over 16 amino acids. Germline loops: CDR1 LNHDA, CDR2 SQIVND (reference sequence). Trimming took off 3 bases at V and 0 bases at J, with 12 bases between the two ends.

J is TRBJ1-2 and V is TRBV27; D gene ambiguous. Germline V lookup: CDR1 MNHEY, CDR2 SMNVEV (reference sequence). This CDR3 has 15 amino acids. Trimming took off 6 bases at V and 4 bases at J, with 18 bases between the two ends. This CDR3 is CASSKQPVQSYGYTF. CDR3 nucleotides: TGTGCCAGCAGCAAACAGCCCGTACAATCCTATGGCTACACCTTC.

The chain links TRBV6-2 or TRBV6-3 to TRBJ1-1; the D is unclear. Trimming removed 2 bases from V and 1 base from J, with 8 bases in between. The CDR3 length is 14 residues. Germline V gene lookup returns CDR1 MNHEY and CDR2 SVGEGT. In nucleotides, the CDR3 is TGTGCCAGCAGTTACACCATCGGGAACACTGAAGCTTTCTTT. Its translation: CASSYTIGNTEAFF.

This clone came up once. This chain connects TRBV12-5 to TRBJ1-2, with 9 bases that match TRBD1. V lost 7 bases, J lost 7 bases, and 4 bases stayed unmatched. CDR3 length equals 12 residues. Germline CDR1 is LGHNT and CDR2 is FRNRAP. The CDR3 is CASDTGGVGYTF. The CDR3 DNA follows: TGTGCTAGTGATACAGGGGGCGTTGGCTACACCTTC.

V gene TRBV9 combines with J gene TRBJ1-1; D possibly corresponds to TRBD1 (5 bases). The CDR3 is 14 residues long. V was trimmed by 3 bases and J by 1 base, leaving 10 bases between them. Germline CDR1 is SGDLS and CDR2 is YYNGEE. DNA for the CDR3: TGTGCCAGCAGCGAAGCAGGGCAGAACACTGAAGCTTTCTTT. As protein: CASSEAGQNTEAFF.

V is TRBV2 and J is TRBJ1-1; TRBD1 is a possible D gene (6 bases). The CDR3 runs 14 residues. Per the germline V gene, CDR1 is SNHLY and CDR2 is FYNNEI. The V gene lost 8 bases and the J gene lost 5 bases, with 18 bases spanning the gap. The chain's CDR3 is CASRREQGVTEAFF. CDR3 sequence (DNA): TGTGCCAGCCGTCGTGAACAGGGCGTTACTGAAGCTTTCTTT.

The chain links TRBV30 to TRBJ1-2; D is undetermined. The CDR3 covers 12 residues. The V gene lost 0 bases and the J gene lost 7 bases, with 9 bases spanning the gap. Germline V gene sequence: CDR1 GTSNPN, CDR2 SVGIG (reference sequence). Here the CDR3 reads CAWSVARSGYTF. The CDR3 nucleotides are TGTGCCTGGAGTGTGGCCCGGAGTGGCTACACCTTC.

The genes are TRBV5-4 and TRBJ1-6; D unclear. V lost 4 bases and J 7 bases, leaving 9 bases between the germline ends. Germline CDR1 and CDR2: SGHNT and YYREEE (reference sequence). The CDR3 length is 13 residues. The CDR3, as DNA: TGTGCCAGCAGCCAAGCCGGGAATTCACCCCTCCACTTT. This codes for CASSQAGNSPLHF.

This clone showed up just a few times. CDR3 residues: CASSLDKNNSPLHF. The CDR3 coding sequence is TGCGCCAGCAGCTTGGACAAGAACAATTCACCCCTCCACTTT. This chain links TRBV5-1 with TRBJ1-6, with unresolved D. Trimming took off 0 bases at V and 7 bases at J, with 8 bases between the two ends. CDR3 length equals 14 residues. Germline CDR1 and CDR2: SGHRS and YFSETQ.

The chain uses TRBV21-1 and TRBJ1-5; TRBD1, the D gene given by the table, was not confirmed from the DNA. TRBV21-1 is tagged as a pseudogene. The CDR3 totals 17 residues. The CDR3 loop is CASSPPDRGNSNQPQHF. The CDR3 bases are TGTGCCAGCAGCCCCCCCGACAGGGGGAATAGCAATCAGCCCCAGCATTTT.

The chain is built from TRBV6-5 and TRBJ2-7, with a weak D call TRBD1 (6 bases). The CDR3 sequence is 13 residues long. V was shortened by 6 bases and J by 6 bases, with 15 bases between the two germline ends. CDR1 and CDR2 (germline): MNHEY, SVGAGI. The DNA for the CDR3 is TGTGCCAGCAGCACCCAATCGACAGGCGAGCAGTACTTC. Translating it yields CASSTQSTGEQYF.

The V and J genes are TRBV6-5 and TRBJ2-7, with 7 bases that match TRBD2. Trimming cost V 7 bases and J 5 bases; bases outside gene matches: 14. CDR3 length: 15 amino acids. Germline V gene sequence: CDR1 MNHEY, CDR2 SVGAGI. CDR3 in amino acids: CASTTKRGTVHEQYF. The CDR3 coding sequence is TGTGCCAGCACAACCAAGCGGGGAACAGTCCACGAGCAGTACTTC.